This is a list of T cell receptor beta chains from one sample in a study of blood T cells in healthy people across ages. TCRdb independently ran MiXCR on the 5' RACE reads; one entry per CDR3 protein. Of approximately 1.5 million distinct CDR3 sequences in the sample, around 40% were seen once. The source material was blood. These receptors were taken from a woman aged 18-29 years in good health. The CDR3 runs from the conserved cysteine through the conserved F or W. The D gene is left open where the match is weak. Clone size is shown for a subset of rows, as once, few, many or a class of expanded clone.

v_call: TRBV20-1; clone_size: .; j_call: TRBJ2-3; d_call: .; cdr3_aa: CSARDWRPGTDTQYF; cdr3_nt: TGCAGTGCTAGAGATTGGAGACCCGGCACAGATACGCAGTATTTT
v_call: TRBV3-1; clone_size: .; j_call: TRBJ1-1; d_call: .; cdr3_aa: CASSQADRVNTEAFF; cdr3_nt: TGTGCCAGCAGCCAAGCAGACAGAGTGAACACTGAAGCTTTCTTT
v_call: TRBV4-1; clone_size: few; j_call: TRBJ2-3; d_call: .; cdr3_aa: CASSQASQSTDTQYF; cdr3_nt: TGCGCCAGCAGCCAAGCAAGTCAGAGCACAGATACGCAGTATTTT
v_call: TRBV11-2; clone_size: .; j_call: TRBJ2-3; d_call: .; cdr3_aa: CASSPIRNTDTQYF; cdr3_nt: TGTGCCAGCAGCCCTATCAGAAACACAGATACGCAGTATTTT
v_call: TRBV6-5; clone_size: .; j_call: TRBJ1-1; d_call: TRBD1; cdr3_aa: CANSYGAGGHHTEAFF; cdr3_nt: TGTGCCAACAGTTACGGGGCAGGGGGTCACCACACTGAAGCTTTCTTT
v_call: TRBV20-1; clone_size: few; j_call: TRBJ2-7; d_call: TRBD1; cdr3_aa: CSAPDRTYEQYF; cdr3_nt: TGCAGTGCCCCGGACAGGACCTACGAGCAGTACTTC
v_call: TRBV7-9; clone_size: few; j_call: TRBJ1-1; d_call: .; cdr3_aa: CASSSMGVTEAFF; cdr3_nt: TGTGCCAGCAGCTCGATGGGGGTCACTGAAGCTTTCTTT
v_call: TRBV28; clone_size: .; j_call: TRBJ2-7; d_call: TRBD2; cdr3_aa: CASSPHFSGSSYNEQYF; cdr3_nt: TGTGCCAGCAGTCCCCACTTTAGCGGGAGCTCCTACAATGAGCAGTACTTC
v_call: TRBV4-3; clone_size: few; j_call: TRBJ2-3; d_call: TRBD1; cdr3_aa: CASSQRTGGSSADTQYF; cdr3_nt: TGCGCCAGCAGCCAAAGGACAGGGGGCAGTTCCGCAGATACGCAGTATTTT
v_call: TRBV29-1; clone_size: .; j_call: TRBJ1-1; d_call: .; cdr3_aa: CSVVREATEAFF; cdr3_nt: TGCAGCGTTGTTCGGGAGGCAACTGAAGCTTTCTTT
v_call: TRBV7-9; clone_size: .; j_call: TRBJ2-1; d_call: TRBD2; cdr3_aa: CASSLAALAGGRFNEQFF; cdr3_nt: TGTGCCAGCAGCTTAGCGGCCCTAGCGGGAGGGAGGTTCAATGAGCAGTTCTTC
v_call: TRBV7-2; clone_size: .; j_call: TRBJ2-1; d_call: TRBD1; cdr3_aa: CATVIWTGYYNEQFF; cdr3_nt: TGTGCCACCGTAATTTGGACAGGATACTACAATGAGCAGTTCTTC
v_call: TRBV4-1; clone_size: .; j_call: TRBJ1-1; d_call: .; cdr3_aa: CASSQENLNTEAFF; cdr3_nt: TGCGCCAGCAGCCAAGAAAATTTGAACACTGAAGCTTTCTTT
v_call: TRBV10-3; clone_size: few; j_call: TRBJ1-2; d_call: TRBD1; cdr3_aa: CAISESTAPGQGFPNYGYTF; cdr3_nt: TGTGCCATCAGTGAGTCTACCGCACCGGGACAGGGATTCCCTAACTATGGCTACACCTTC
v_call: TRBV7-9; clone_size: .; j_call: TRBJ2-1; d_call: .; cdr3_aa: CASSPSFPGRNEQFF; cdr3_nt: TGTGCCAGCAGCCCAAGCTTCCCAGGGCGGAATGAGCAGTTCTTC
v_call: TRBV28; clone_size: .; j_call: TRBJ2-3; d_call: .; cdr3_aa: CASSPLGPIPDTQYF; cdr3_nt: TGTGCCAGCAGTCCCTTAGGACCAATACCAGATACGCAGTATTTT
v_call: TRBV10-2; clone_size: .; j_call: TRBJ2-1; d_call: .; cdr3_aa: CASSEGPSPGDSYNEQFF; cdr3_nt: TGCGCCAGCAGTGAGGGGCCTAGCCCGGGCGACTCCTACAATGAGCAGTTCTTC
v_call: TRBV12-3/TRBV12-4; clone_size: many; j_call: TRBJ2-1; d_call: .; cdr3_aa: CASSPLGRNSYNEQFF; cdr3_nt: TGTGCCAGCAGTCCTCTGGGACGGAACTCCTACAATGAGCAGTTCTTC
v_call: TRBV12-3/TRBV12-4; clone_size: .; j_call: TRBJ2-7; d_call: .; cdr3_aa: CASSPSGDKFYEQYF; cdr3_nt: TGTGCCAGCAGCCCATCCGGGGACAAATTCTACGAGCAGTACTTC
v_call: TRBV10-3; clone_size: few; j_call: TRBJ1-6; d_call: .; cdr3_aa: CAIRGTADNSPLHF; cdr3_nt: TGTGCCATCAGAGGGACGGCAGATAATTCACCCCTCCACTTT
v_call: TRBV5-6; clone_size: .; j_call: TRBJ2-3; d_call: .; cdr3_aa: CASSSLRSSRTSTQYF; cdr3_nt: TGTGCCAGCAGCTCGCTCCGATCCTCCCGGACCTCTACGCAGTATTTT
v_call: TRBV12-3/TRBV12-4; clone_size: .; j_call: TRBJ2-7; d_call: .; cdr3_aa: CASASSAQIYEQYF; cdr3_nt: TGTGCCAGCGCCTCTTCGGCACAAATATACGAGCAGTACTTC
v_call: TRBV20-1; clone_size: few; j_call: TRBJ1-2; d_call: TRBD1; cdr3_aa: CSAASFQGASGYTF; cdr3_nt: TGCAGTGCTGCCTCTTTTCAGGGGGCCAGTGGCTACACCTTC
v_call: TRBV6-2/TRBV6-3; clone_size: few; j_call: TRBJ2-7; d_call: TRBD1; cdr3_aa: CASSYSATGAYEQYF; cdr3_nt: TGTGCCAGCAGTTACTCGGCGACAGGGGCCTACGAGCAGTACTTC
v_call: TRBV12-3/TRBV12-4; clone_size: few; j_call: TRBJ1-2; d_call: .; cdr3_aa: CASSLFPGTGYTF; cdr3_nt: TGTGCCAGCAGTTTATTCCCAGGGACTGGCTACACCTTC
v_call: TRBV5-1; clone_size: .; j_call: TRBJ2-7; d_call: .; cdr3_aa: CASSLVKGYEQYF; cdr3_nt: TGCGCCAGCAGCTTGGTTAAGGGGTACGAGCAGTACTTC
v_call: TRBV24-1; clone_size: .; j_call: TRBJ2-2; d_call: TRBD1; cdr3_aa: CATSERQGANTGELFF; cdr3_nt: TGTGCCACCAGTGAAAGACAGGGGGCAAACACCGGGGAGCTGTTTTTT
v_call: TRBV15; clone_size: few; j_call: TRBJ1-5; d_call: .; cdr3_aa: CATSRDWGEGNQPQHF; cdr3_nt: TGTGCCACCAGCAGAGATTGGGGTGAAGGCAATCAGCCCCAGCATTTT
v_call: TRBV6-4; clone_size: few; j_call: TRBJ2-7; d_call: TRBD2; cdr3_aa: CASSGASGGYNEQYF; cdr3_nt: TGTGCCAGCAGTGGGGCTAGCGGGGGCTACAATGAGCAGTACTTC
v_call: TRBV11-2; clone_size: .; j_call: TRBJ2-7; d_call: TRBD2; cdr3_aa: CASSIIPLAASYEQYF; cdr3_nt: TGTGCCAGCAGCATCATTCCACTAGCGGCCTCCTACGAGCAGTACTTC
v_call: TRBV27; clone_size: .; j_call: TRBJ1-4; d_call: .; cdr3_aa: CASTTGLAEKLFF; cdr3_nt: TGTGCCAGCACTACAGGGCTTGCGGAAAAACTGTTTTTT
v_call: TRBV21-1; clone_size: few; j_call: TRBJ1-1; d_call: .; cdr3_aa: CASSKGTPHALHTEAFF; cdr3_nt: TGTGCCAGCAGCAAAGGGACCCCTCACGCCCTGCACACTGAAGCTTTCTTT
v_call: TRBV4-1; clone_size: .; j_call: TRBJ1-5; d_call: .; cdr3_aa: CASIQDLGSQPQHF; cdr3_nt: TGCGCCAGCATCCAAGATCTCGGGAGTCAGCCCCAGCATTTT
v_call: TRBV6-5; clone_size: few; j_call: TRBJ2-7; d_call: TRBD1; cdr3_aa: CASRHGTATSYEQYF; cdr3_nt: TGTGCCAGCAGACACGGGACAGCGACCTCCTACGAGCAGTACTTC
v_call: TRBV11-2; clone_size: .; j_call: TRBJ2-7; d_call: .; cdr3_aa: CASSLSRAGTSYEQYF; cdr3_nt: TGTGCCAGCAGCCTATCTCGGGCGGGGACCTCCTACGAGCAGTACTTC
v_call: TRBV5-1; clone_size: .; j_call: TRBJ2-5; d_call: .; cdr3_aa: CASKQSPKETQYF; cdr3_nt: TGCGCCAGCAAACAGTCTCCCAAAGAGACCCAGTACTTC
v_call: TRBV3-1; clone_size: few; j_call: TRBJ2-1; d_call: .; cdr3_aa: CASSLYLDTLDNEQFF; cdr3_nt: TGTGCCAGCAGCCTTTACCTGGACACACTGGACAATGAGCAGTTCTTC
v_call: TRBV10-3; clone_size: .; j_call: TRBJ2-1; d_call: .; cdr3_aa: CAISDPDSDFYNEQFF; cdr3_nt: TGTGCCATCAGTGACCCGGACTCGGACTTCTACAATGAGCAGTTCTTC
v_call: TRBV7-9; clone_size: .; j_call: TRBJ1-2; d_call: .; cdr3_aa: CASSPYPYGYTF; cdr3_nt: TGTGCCAGCAGCCCATACCCGTATGGCTACACCTTC
v_call: TRBV30; clone_size: few; j_call: TRBJ2-1; d_call: .; cdr3_aa: CAWSWHEQFF; cdr3_nt: TGTGCCTGGAGTTGGCATGAGCAGTTCTTC
v_call: TRBV27; clone_size: .; j_call: TRBJ2-2; d_call: .; cdr3_aa: CASSWAAGNVGELFF; cdr3_nt: TGTGCCAGCAGTTGGGCCGCAGGGAACGTCGGGGAGCTGTTTTTT
v_call: TRBV2; clone_size: many; j_call: TRBJ2-3; d_call: TRBD1; cdr3_aa: CASSTQGASTDTQYF; cdr3_nt: TGTGCCAGCAGTACGCAGGGGGCCAGCACAGATACGCAGTATTTT
v_call: TRBV4-3; clone_size: .; j_call: TRBJ1-6; d_call: TRBD1; cdr3_aa: CASSQDRGQGYNSPLHF; cdr3_nt: TGCGCCAGCAGCCAAGATCGCGGACAGGGGTATAATTCACCCCTCCACTTT